Detailed here is one T cell receptor (beta chain). This sample stems from a study of T cell changes during pregnancy in multiple sclerosis. The protocol was immunoSEQ multiplex PCR, while the TCRdb copy is restricted to in-frame clones and leaves out a portion. The sample yields some 42,000 clones, 85% to 95% seen once. CDR1 and CDR2 (germline): MNHNS, SASEGT. The CDR3 length is 13 residues. J was trimmed by 8 bases and V by 8 bases; bases with no gene match: 11. Sequencing was performed on CD4+ T cells from peripheral blood mononuclear cells, taken in the third trimester of pregnancy. This clonotype was sampled from a female donor with multiple sclerosis, enrolled in a pregnancy study. The chain carries TRBV6-1 and TRBJ1-2; 7 nucleotides match TRBD1. CDR3 in amino acids: CASPGQNLAGYTF. CDR3 in DNA: TGTGCCAGCCCGGGACAGAACTTAGCGGGCTACACCTTC.